These 13 T cell receptor beta chains came from one sample sequenced in a study of cytomegalovirus exposure and HLA in healthy donors (dated by TCRdb to about 2017). Library preparation used the immunoSEQ multiplex PCR assay. For the multiplex PCR, a mixture combining 60 forward primers for TCR Vbeta segments and 13 reverse primers for TCR Jbeta segments was used. In its TCRdb copy, this immuneACCESS table keeps in-frame sequences only and misses some clones. Where compared with another copy, unresolved V genes explain less than half of these, and the others have no known cause. Present in this sample are 150,000 to 200,000 clones, about four fifths of which were seen just once. The ten largest make up roughly 1.6% of the sample. The specimen was PBMCs. The source of these receptors is a girl aged 5-17 years in good health and CMV-seropositive.

The CDR3 nucleotides read TGTGCCAGCAGCCAAGACCTTCAGGTTCTCTCTGGAAACACCATATATTTT. Protein sequence: CASSQDLQVLSGNTIYF. The chain joins TRBV4-2 to TRBJ1-3; no firm D call. The CDR3 contains 17 residues. From germline, CDR1 is LGHNA and CDR2 YNFKEQ. V shed 0 bases and J shed 0 bases, with 12 bases lying between them.

This chain links TRBV4-2 with TRBJ2-7; 13 nucleotides match TRBD2. The trim removed 3 bases at V and 2 bases at J, leaving 4 bases unmatched. The CDR3 covers 16 residues. Germline assignment: CDR1 LGHNA and CDR2 YNFKEQ. CDR3 protein: CASSQVTSGRAYEQYF. The CDR3, as DNA: TGTGCCAGCAGCCAGGTAACTAGCGGGAGGGCCTACGAGCAGTACTTC.

The chain couples TRBV9 to TRBJ2-1, with TRBD2 matching over 10 bases. The V gene's germline CDR1 is SGDLS and CDR2 YYNGEE. This CDR3 contains 15 residues. V lost 3 bases and J lost 10; bases outside the gene matches: 10. The chain's CDR3 is CASSGSGRAVKEQFF. The CDR3 DNA is TGTGCCAGCAGCGGGAGCGGGAGGGCCGTGAAGGAGCAGTTCTTC.

On this clone itself: The junction does not match germline at one end; this may be a read error. The V and J genes are TRBV6-1 and TRBJ1-1, with D maybe TRBD1 (6 bases). The CDR3 covers 15 residues. Germline loops: CDR1 MNHNS, CDR2 SASEGT. The CDR3, as DNA: TGTGCCAGCAGGGAAGTCCGGACAGTAAATACTGAAGCTTTCTTT. Protein sequence: CASREVRTVNTEAFF.

The chain employs TRBV2 and TRBJ1-1; TRBD1 might be the D (6 bases). Germline V gene lookup returns CDR1 SNHLY and CDR2 FYNNEI. The CDR3 has 13 residues. V lost 0 bases, J lost 5 bases, and 7 bases lay in between. The CDR3 DNA reads TGTGCCAGCAGTGAAGCGGGGACAACTGAAGCTTTCTTT. Residues: CASSEAGTTEAFF.

The V and J genes are TRBV10-2 and TRBJ2-5, with TRBD2 identical over 11 bases. The V segment lost 10 bases and the J segment 5 bases; nucleotides outside the gene matches: 9. The CDR3 has 14 amino acids. Germline CDR1 reads WSHSY; CDR2 reads SAAADI. CDR3 nucleotides: TGCGCCACCCGTGGGACTAGCGGAGGCGAGACCCAGTACTTC. This translates into CATRGTSGGETQYF.

The chain has TRBV28 and TRBJ2-5; 8 bases agree with TRBD1. After removal of 2 bases from V and 5 bases from J, the junction contained 4 bases not matched to a gene. The CDR3 loop spans 14 amino acids. From germline, CDR1 is MDHEN and CDR2 SYDVKM. CDR3 coding DNA: TGTGCCAGCAGTTTAAGCCACAGGGGGGAGACCCAGTACTTC. Residues: CASSLSHRGETQYF. The entire variable domain, with the rest obtained from reference TRBV28 and TRBJ2-5, is as follows: DVKVTQSSRYLVKRTGEKVFLECVQDMDHENMFWYRQDPGLGLRLIYFSYDVKMKEKGDIPEGYSVSREKKERFSLILESASTNQTSMYLCASSLSHRGETQYFGPGTRLLVL.

This clone was seen more than once but under ten times. The chain has TRBV28 and TRBJ2-5; 7 nucleotides align to TRBD2. This CDR3 contains 15 residues. Germline CDR1 MDHEN, CDR2 SYDVKM. V lost 4 bases, J lost 3 bases, and 8 bases stayed unmatched. CDR3 region: CASSSLTSMEETQYF. CDR3 bases: TGTGCCAGCAGTTCCCTGACTAGCATGGAAGAGACCCAGTACTTC.

The chain has TRBV10-2 and TRBJ2-1, with 13 bases that match TRBD2. The CDR3 has 17 residues. Trimming at V came to 6 bases and at J to 4 bases, leaving 9 bases not matched to a gene. The V gene's germline CDR1 is WSHSY and CDR2 SAAADI. The CDR3 here is CASSVLAGGKSYNEQFF. The CDR3 DNA reads TGCGCCAGCAGCGTACTAGCGGGGGGGAAATCGTACAATGAGCAGTTCTTC.

This clone was observed a few times. The V and J genes are TRBV6-5 and TRBJ2-3; D is uncertain. CDR1 and CDR2 (germline): MNHEY, SVGAGI. The CDR3 contains 15 residues. The V and J ends lost 0 bases and 6 bases respectively, with 13 bases between them. The CDR3 nucleotides are TGTGCCAGCAGTTACTCAAACCGCGACTGGGATACGCAGTATTTT. Its translation is CASSYSNRDWDTQYF.

Of note for this clone: Other DNA sequences of this sample code for an identical CDR3. The chain carries TRBV6-5 and TRBJ1-2; 9 bases line up with TRBD1. The CDR3 covers 15 residues. The trim removed 5 bases at V and 6 bases at J, leaving 10 bases unmatched. CDR1 MNHEY and CDR2 SVGAGI come from the germline V gene. The CDR3 nucleotides read TGTGCCAGCAGTCAATGGGGACAGGGAACTAATGGCTACACCTTC. It is translated as CASSQWGQGTNGYTF.

The sample holds one count of this clone. The chain employs TRBV28 and TRBJ2-2, with a possible D match to TRBD1 (6 bases). V lost 7 bases and J lost 0, with 9 bases in between. Germline V gives CDR1 MDHEN, CDR2 SYDVKM. CDR3 length: 14 residues. CDR3 residues: CASIPGANTGELFF. The CDR3 DNA reads as TGTGCCAGCATCCCAGGGGCGAACACCGGGGAGCTGTTTTTT.

The V gene is TRBV28, the J gene TRBJ1-2; unclear D gene. V was pared by 5 bases and J by 5 bases, with 9 bases between. This CDR3 region has 12 residues. Germline assignment: CDR1 MDHEN and CDR2 SYDVKM. The CDR3 region has the DNA TGTGCCAGCAGTCCCCGGGAGTATGGCTACACCTTC. This gives the protein CASSPREYGYTF.